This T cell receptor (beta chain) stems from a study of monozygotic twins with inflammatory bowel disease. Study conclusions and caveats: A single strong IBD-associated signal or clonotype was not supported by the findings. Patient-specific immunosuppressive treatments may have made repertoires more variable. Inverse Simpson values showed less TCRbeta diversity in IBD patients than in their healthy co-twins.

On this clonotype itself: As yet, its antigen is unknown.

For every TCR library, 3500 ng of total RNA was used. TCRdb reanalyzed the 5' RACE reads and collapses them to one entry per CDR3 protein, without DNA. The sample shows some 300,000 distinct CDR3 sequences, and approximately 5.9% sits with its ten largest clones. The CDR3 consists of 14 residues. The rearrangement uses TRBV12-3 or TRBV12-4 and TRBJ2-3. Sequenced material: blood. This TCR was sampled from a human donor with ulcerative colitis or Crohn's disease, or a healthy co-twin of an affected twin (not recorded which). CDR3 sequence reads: CASNGEQGTDTQYF.